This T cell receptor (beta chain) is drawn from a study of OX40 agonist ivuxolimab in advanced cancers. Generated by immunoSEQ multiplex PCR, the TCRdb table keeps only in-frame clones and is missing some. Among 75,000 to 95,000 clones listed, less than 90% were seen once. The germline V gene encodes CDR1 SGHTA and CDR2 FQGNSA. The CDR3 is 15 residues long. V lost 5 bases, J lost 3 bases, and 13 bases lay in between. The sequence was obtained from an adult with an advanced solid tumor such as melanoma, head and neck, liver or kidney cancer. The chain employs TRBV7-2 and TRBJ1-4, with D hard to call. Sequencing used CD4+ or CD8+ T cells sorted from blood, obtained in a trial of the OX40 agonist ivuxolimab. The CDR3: CASSPGDTSNEKLFF. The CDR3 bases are TGTGCCAGCAGCCCCGGAGATACTTCTAATGAAAAACTGTTTTTT. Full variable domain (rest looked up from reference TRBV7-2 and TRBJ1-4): GAGVSQSPSNKVTEKGKDVELRCDPISGHTALYWYRQSLGQGLEFLIYFQGNSAPDKSGLPSDRFSAERTGGSVSTLTIQRTQQEDSAVYLCASSPGDTSNEKLFFGSGTQLSVL.